The rows below give T cell receptor beta chains drawn from one sample of a study of blood T cells in healthy people across ages. MiXCR, applied by TCRdb to the 5' RACE reads, yields one record per CDR3 protein. This table holds around 800,000 distinct CDR3 sequences, 46% found once. Sequenced sample: blood. Receptors originate from a man of 80 years or more in good health. Both conserved end residues are part of each CDR3. The D gene is left open where the match is weak. Clone size, where shown, is once, few, many, or a class for clones that have expanded.

V	size	J	D	DNA	CDR3
TRBV5-1	NA	TRBJ2-7	NA	TGCGCCAGCAGCTTGGTCGGAGGGGCACCCTACGAGCAGTACTTC	CASSLVGGAPYEQYF
TRBV24-1	NA	TRBJ1-1	NA	TGTGCCGCCCAGGAGGGGATGAACACTGAAGCTTTCTTT	CAAQEGMNTEAFF
TRBV29-1	NA	TRBJ2-5	NA	TGCAGCGGAAACAGCCTCCCCGGGACCCAGTACTTC	CSGNSLPGTQYF
TRBV29-1	many	TRBJ2-2	NA	TGCAGCGTGTACATCACCGGGGAGCTGTTTTTT	CSVYITGELFF
TRBV15	NA	TRBJ2-1	TRBD2	TGTGCCACCAGCAGACCGGGACTAGCGTTAATCAATGAGCAGTTCTTC	CATSRPGLALINEQFF
TRBV20-1	NA	TRBJ2-5	TRBD2	TGCAGTGCCCTGCCAGGACTAGCAATGGAAGAGACCCAGTACTTC	CSALPGLAMEETQYF
TRBV20-1	many	TRBJ2-1	NA	TGCAGTGCTAGTGGGTCAAGCTCCTACAATGAGCAGTTCTTC	CSASGSSSYNEQFF
TRBV7-9	NA	TRBJ2-7	NA	TGTGCCAGCGGCTTAATTGGGTACGAGCAGTACTTC	CASGLIGYEQYF
TRBV5-1	NA	TRBJ1-4	NA	TGCGCCAGCTGTGACAGGTGGGGTGAAAAACTGTTTTTT	CASCDRWGEKLFF
TRBV5-1	few	TRBJ2-1	TRBD2	TGCGCCAGCAGCTTGCTAGCGGGAGCCTCGCATGAGCAGTTCTTC	CASSLLAGASHEQFF
TRBV20-1	NA	TRBJ2-7	NA	TGCAGTGCTAGAGAGCCGGGAGTCCCCTACGAGCAGTACTTC	CSAREPGVPYEQYF
TRBV29-1	NA	TRBJ2-2	TRBD1	TGCAGCGTTGATGGGACAGATAACACCGGGGAGCTGTTTTTT	CSVDGTDNTGELFF
TRBV6-1	NA	TRBJ2-4	TRBD1	TGTGCCAGCACCCCAGGGGGAGTAAACATTCAGTACTTC	CASTPGGVNIQYF
TRBV29-1	NA	TRBJ2-3	NA	TGCAGCGGTAGCTTTACAGATACGCAGTATTTT	CSGSFTDTQYF
TRBV10-3	NA	TRBJ2-3	TRBD2	TGTGCCATCAGTGAAGGGACTACTAGCACAGATACGCAGTATTTT	CAISEGTTSTDTQYF
TRBV29-1	NA	TRBJ2-4	TRBD1	TGCAGCACCACAGGGGACGGACGAGACATTCAGTACTTC	CSTTGDGRDIQYF
TRBV20-1	NA	TRBJ2-1	TRBD2	TGCAGTGCTAGAAGCGGGAAGGGGTACAATGAGCAGTTCTTC	CSARSGKGYNEQFF
TRBV29-1	few	TRBJ2-7	NA	TGCAGCGTTGCGCGACAGGAGAACTACGAGCAGTACTTC	CSVARQENYEQYF
TRBV5-1	NA	TRBJ2-7	TRBD2	TGCGCCAGCAGCCCGACGGGAGGGGTCCTCTCCTACGAGCAGTACTTC	CASSPTGGVLSYEQYF
TRBV29-1	NA	TRBJ2-1	NA	TGCAGCGTTGCAGTGGCCAGGGGTGGTGATGAGCAGTTCTTC	CSVAVARGGDEQFF
TRBV12-3/TRBV12-4	few	TRBJ2-1	TRBD2	TGTGCCAGCAGTTTCGCGCGAGCGGGAGTACACAATGAGCAGTTCTTC	CASSFARAGVHNEQFF
TRBV7-6	NA	TRBJ2-6	TRBD1	TGTGCCAGCAGCCCTCTCTCCCAGGGGGAGATAGGGTCTCGTGAGGCCAACGTCCTGACTTTC	CASSPLSQGEIGSREANVLTF
TRBV2	few	TRBJ2-7	NA	TGTGCCAGCAGTGAATCAGGGAACGAGCAGTACTTC	CASSESGNEQYF
TRBV5-1	NA	TRBJ2-3	TRBD2	TGCGCCAGCAGCTTGAGTAGCGGGGAGACAGATACGCAGTATTTT	CASSLSSGETDTQYF
TRBV24-1	NA	TRBJ2-3	TRBD2	TGTGCCACCAGAGATCGGCTTGCGGGAGTTACGGATACGCAGTATTTT	CATRDRLAGVTDTQYF
TRBV7-3	NA	TRBJ2-1	NA	TGTGCCAGCAACTTATCTGATACGGGGGAGCAGTTCTTC	CASNLSDTGEQFF
TRBV5-6	NA	TRBJ1-2	TRBD1	TGTGCCAGCAGCTTAGGCGGACAGGGAAGCACCTATGGCTACACCTTC	CASSLGGQGSTYGYTF
TRBV20-1	NA	TRBJ2-1	TRBD2	TGCAGTGCTCCCGGGGGGACTAGCGGGAGGGCATTAGAGCAGTTCTTC	CSAPGGTSGRALEQFF
TRBV18	NA	TRBJ2-5	NA	TGTGCCAGCTCACCACATCCGGAAGAGACCCAGTACTTC	CASSPHPEETQYF
TRBV7-2	few	TRBJ2-1	TRBD2	TGTGCCAGCAGCTTGGCGGGTAGCGGGAGGGCCCTTTACAATGAGCAGTTCTTC	CASSLAGSGRALYNEQFF
TRBV11-2	many	TRBJ2-5	NA	TGTGCCAGCAGCCTCACGCGGGGAGCGGAGACCCAGTACTTC	CASSLTRGAETQYF
TRBV15	few	TRBJ2-7	TRBD1	TGTGCCACCAGCAGACGGGACAGGGGTCTCATTTGCTACGAGCAGTACTTC	CATSRRDRGLICYEQYF
TRBV10-3	many	TRBJ2-1	NA	TGTGCCATCAGTGACCCGGGAGCCTCGACCCATGAGCAGTTCTTC	CAISDPGASTHEQFF
TRBV11-2	NA	TRBJ1-6	NA	TGTGCCAGCAGCTCAGCACCATACAATTCACCCCTCCACTTT	CASSSAPYNSPLHF
TRBV5-5	many	TRBJ2-1	NA	TGTGCCAGCAGCTTGGGTAGGGGATCCAATGAGCAGTTCTTC	CASSLGRGSNEQFF
TRBV28	few	TRBJ2-3	TRBD2	TGTGCCAGCAGCGGCGCGGGGGTGGCAGATACGCAGTATTTT	CASSGAGVADTQYF
TRBV4-2	NA	TRBJ2-1	NA	TGTGCCAGCAGCCGAGGGCTGGAGAGCTATCCCCTACAAGCTGAGCAGTTCTTC	CASSRGLESYPLQAEQFF